This TCR beta chain was observed in a study of blood T cells in healthy people across ages. Study-wide points: Any changes in expanded clonotypes were possibly confounded, as donor CMV status remained unknown. Diversity estimates drawn from one million T cells were deemed underestimates.

This clonotype was observed a handful of times. Its antigen is currently unknown. Combining a sample-barcoded 5' primer with a J-beta primer mix, a second PCR ran for 7 to 11 cycles. Tagging of each cDNA molecule was performed by a template-switch adaptor with 12 random nucleotides. One entry per CDR3 protein, called by TCRdb with MiXCR from the 5' RACE reads. The data show about 1.8 million distinct CDR3 sequences, around half seen once. Germline V gene sequence: CDR1 SGDLS, CDR2 YYNGEE. This CDR3 contains 16 residues. Trimming stripped 4 bases from V and 2 bases from J, with 13 bases between. The clonotype originates from a woman in her thirties or forties in good health. The sequenced material came from blood. This sequence joins TRBV9 and TRBJ2-6; D is possibly TRBD1 (7 bases). The CDR3 here is CASSLQGGAGANVLTF. In DNA, the CDR3 is TGTGCCAGCAGCCTCCAGGGGGGTGCTGGGGCCAACGTCCTGACTTTC.